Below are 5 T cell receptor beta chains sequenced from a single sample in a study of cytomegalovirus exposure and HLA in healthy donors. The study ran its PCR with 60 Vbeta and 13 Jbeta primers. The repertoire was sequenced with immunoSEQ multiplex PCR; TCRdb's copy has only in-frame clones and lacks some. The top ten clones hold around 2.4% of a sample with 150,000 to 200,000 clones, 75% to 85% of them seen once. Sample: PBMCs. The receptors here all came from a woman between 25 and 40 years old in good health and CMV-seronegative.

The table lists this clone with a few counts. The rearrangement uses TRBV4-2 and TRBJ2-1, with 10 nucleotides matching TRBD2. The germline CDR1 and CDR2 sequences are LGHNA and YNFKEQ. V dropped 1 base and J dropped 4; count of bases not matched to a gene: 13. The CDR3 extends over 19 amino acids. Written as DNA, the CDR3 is TGTGCCAGCAGCCAAGTCTGGGGTTCGGAAGCGGGAGGGTACAATGAGCAGTTCTTC. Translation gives CASSQVWGSEAGGYNEQFF.

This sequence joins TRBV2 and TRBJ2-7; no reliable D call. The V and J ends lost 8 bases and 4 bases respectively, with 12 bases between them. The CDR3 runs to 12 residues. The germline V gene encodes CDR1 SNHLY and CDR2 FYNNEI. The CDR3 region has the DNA TGTGCCAGCGCGCCGGGTCGTTACGAGCAGTACTTC. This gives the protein CASAPGRYEQYF.

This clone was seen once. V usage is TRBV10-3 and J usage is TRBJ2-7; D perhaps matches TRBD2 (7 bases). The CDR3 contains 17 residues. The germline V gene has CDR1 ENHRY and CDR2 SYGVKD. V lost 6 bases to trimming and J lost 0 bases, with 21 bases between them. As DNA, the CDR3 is TGTGCCATCAGCGCCCGGGGGGCGGGGGAACTCTCCTACGAGCAGTACTTC. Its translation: CAISARGAGELSYEQYF.

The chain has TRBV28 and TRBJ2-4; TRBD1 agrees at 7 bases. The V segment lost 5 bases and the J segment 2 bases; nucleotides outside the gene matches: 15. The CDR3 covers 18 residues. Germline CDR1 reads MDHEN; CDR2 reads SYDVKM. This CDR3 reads CASSIVTTGMGTKNIQYF. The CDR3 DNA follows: TGTGCCAGCAGTATCGTAACGACAGGGATGGGAACCAAAAACATTCAGTACTTC.

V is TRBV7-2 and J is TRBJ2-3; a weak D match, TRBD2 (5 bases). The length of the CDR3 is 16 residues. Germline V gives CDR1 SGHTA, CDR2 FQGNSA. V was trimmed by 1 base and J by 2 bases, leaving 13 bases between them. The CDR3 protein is CASSLDRLAATDTQYF. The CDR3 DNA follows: TGTGCCAGCAGCTTAGACCGGCTAGCCGCCACAGATACGCAGTATTTT.